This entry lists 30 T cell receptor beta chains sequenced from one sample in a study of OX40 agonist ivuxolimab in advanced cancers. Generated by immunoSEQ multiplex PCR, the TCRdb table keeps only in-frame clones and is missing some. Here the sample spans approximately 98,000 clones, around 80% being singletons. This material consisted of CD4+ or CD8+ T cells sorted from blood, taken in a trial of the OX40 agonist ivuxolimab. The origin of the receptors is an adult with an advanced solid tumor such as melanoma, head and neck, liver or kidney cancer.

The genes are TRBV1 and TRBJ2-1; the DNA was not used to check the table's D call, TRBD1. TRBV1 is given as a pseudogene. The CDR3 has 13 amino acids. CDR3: CTSSQQGANEQFF. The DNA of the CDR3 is TGCACCAGCAGCCAACAGGGGGCTAATGAGCAGTTCTTC.

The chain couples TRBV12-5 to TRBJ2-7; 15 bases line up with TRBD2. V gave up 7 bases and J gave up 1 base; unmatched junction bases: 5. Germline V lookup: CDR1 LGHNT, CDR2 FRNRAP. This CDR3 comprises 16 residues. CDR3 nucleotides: TGTGCTAGTGCCCTGGGACTAGCGGGGGGTTCCTACGAGCAGTACTTC. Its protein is CASALGLAGGSYEQYF.

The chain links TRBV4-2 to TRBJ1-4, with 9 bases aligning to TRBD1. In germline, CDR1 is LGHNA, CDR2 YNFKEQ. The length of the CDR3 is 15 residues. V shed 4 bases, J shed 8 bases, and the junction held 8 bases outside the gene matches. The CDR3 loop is CASSPGQGSYEKLFF. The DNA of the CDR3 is TGTGCCAGCAGCCCGGGACAGGGAAGTTACGAAAAACTGTTTTTT.

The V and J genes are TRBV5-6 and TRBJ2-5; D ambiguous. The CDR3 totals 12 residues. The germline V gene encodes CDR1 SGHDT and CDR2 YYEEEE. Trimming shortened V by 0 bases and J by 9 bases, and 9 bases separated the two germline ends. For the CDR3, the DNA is TGTGCCAGCAGCTTGGGAACCCGAGCCCAGTACTTC. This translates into CASSLGTRAQYF. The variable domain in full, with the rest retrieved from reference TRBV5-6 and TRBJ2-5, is DAGVTQSPTHLIKTRGQQVTLRCSPKSGHDTVSWYQQALGQGPQFIFQYYEEEERQRGNFPDRFSGHQFPNYSSELNVNALLLGDSALYLCASSLGTRAQYFGPGTRLLVL.

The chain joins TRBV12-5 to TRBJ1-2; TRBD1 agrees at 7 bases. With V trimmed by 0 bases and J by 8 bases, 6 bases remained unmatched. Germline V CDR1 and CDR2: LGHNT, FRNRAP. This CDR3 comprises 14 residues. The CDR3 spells CASGLVQGGGGYTF. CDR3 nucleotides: TGTGCTAGTGGTTTGGTACAAGGGGGCGGAGGCTACACCTTC. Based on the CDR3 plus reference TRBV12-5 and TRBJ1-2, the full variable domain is DARVTQTPRHKVTEMGQEVTMRCQPILGHNTVFWYRQTMMQGLELLAYFRNRAPLDDSGMPKDRFSAEMPDATLATLKIQPSEPRDSAVYFCASGLVQGGGGYTFGSGTRLTVV.

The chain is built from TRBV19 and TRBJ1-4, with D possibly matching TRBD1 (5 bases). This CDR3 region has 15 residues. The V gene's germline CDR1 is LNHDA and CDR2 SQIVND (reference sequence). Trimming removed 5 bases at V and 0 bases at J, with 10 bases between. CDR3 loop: CASSPPGATNEKLFF. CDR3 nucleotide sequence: TGTGCCAGTAGTCCACCGGGGGCAACTAATGAAAAACTGTTTTTT.

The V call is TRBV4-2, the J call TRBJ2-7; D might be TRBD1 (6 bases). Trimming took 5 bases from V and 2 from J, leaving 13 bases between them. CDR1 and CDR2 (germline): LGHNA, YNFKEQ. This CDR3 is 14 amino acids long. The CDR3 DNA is TGTGCCAGCAGCTACCACGAGGGGGCCTACGAGCAGTACTTC. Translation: CASSYHEGAYEQYF.

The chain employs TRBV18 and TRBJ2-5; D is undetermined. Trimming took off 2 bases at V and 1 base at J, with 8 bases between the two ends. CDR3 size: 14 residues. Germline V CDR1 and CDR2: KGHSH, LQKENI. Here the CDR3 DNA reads TGTGCCAGCTCACCAGCTGCCACCCAAGAGACCCAGTACTTC. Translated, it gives CASSPAATQETQYF.

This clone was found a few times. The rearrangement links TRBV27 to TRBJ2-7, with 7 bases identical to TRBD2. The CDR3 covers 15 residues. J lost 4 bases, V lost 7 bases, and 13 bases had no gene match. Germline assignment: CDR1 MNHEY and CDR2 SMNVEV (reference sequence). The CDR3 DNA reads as TGTGCCAGCAATCGCTTGGGGGGGGGTGGTTACGAGCAGTACTTC. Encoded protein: CASNRLGGGGYEQYF.

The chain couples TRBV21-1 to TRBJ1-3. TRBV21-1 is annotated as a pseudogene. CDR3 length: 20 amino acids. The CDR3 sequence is CASSKDLFPAALSSGNTIYF. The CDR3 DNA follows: TGTGCCAGCAGCAAAGACCTTTTCCCGGCCGCCTTGTCCTCTGGAAACACCATATATTTT.

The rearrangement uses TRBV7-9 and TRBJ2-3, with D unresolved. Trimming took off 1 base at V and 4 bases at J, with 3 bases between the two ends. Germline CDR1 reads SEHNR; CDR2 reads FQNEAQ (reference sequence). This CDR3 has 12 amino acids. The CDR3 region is CASSLVADTQYF. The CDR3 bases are TGTGCCAGCAGCTTAGTTGCAGATACGCAGTATTTT. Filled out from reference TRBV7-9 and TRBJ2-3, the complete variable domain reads DTGVSQNPRHKITKRGQNVTFRCDPISEHNRLYWYRQTLGQGPEFLTYFQNEAQLEKSRLLSDRFSAERPKGSFSTLEIQRTEQGDSAMYLCASSLVADTQYFGPGTRLTVL.

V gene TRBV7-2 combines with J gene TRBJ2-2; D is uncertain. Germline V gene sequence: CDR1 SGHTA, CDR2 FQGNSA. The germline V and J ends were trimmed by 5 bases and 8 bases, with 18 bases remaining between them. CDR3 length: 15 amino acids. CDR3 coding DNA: TGTGCCAGCAGCGCCTCCACTCCTAGGTCGGGGGAGCTGTTTTTT. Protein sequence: CASSASTPRSGELFF.

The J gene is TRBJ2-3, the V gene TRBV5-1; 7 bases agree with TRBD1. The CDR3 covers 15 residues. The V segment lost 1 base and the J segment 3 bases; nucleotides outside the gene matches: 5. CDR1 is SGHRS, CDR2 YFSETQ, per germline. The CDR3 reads CASSLSPGQTDTQYF. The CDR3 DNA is TGCGCCAGCAGCTTGTCCCCGGGACAGACAGATACGCAGTATTTT.

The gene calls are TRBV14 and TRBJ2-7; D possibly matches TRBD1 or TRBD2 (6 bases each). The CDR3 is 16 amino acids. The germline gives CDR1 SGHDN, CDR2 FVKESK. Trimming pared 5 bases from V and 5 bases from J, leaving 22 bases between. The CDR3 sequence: CASSEFWRGKADEQYF. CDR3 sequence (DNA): TGTGCCAGCAGCGAATTCTGGAGGGGGAAAGCGGACGAGCAGTACTTC.

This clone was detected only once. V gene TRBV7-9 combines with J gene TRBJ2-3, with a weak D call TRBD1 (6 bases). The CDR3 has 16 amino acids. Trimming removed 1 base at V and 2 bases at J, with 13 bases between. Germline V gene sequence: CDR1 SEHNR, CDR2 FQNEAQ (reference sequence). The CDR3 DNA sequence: TGTGCCAGCAGCTTAGAAGGGGGAAGTTCCACAGATACGCAGTATTTT. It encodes CASSLEGGSSTDTQYF. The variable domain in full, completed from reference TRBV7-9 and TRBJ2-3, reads DTGVSQNPRHKITKRGQNVTFRCDPISEHNRLYWYRQTLGQGPEFLTYFQNEAQLEKSRLLSDRFSAERPKGSFSTLEIQRTEQGDSAMYLCASSLEGGSSTDTQYFGPGTRLTVL.

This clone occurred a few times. DNA for the CDR3: TGTGCCAGCGAAATTAGGAACACTGAAGCTTTCTTT. It yields the protein CASEIRNTEAFF. The chain employs TRBV5-6 and TRBJ1-1; D call uncertain. There are 12 residues in the CDR3. V was cut by 7 bases and J by 1 base, with 8 bases left in between. CDR1 SGHDT and CDR2 YYEEEE come from the germline V gene.

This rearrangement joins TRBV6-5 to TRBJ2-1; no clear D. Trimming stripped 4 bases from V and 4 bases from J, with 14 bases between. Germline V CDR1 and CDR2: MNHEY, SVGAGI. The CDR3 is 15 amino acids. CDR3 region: CASSSSLWAYNEQFF. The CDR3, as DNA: TGTGCCAGCAGTTCCTCTCTATGGGCTTACAATGAGCAGTTCTTC.

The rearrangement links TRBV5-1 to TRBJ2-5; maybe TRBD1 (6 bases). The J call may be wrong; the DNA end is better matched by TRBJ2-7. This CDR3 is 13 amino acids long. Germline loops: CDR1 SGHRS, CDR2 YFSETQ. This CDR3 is CASSVSGDGEQYF. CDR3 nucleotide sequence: TGCGCCAGCAGCGTTTCAGGGGATGGCGAGCAGTACTTC.

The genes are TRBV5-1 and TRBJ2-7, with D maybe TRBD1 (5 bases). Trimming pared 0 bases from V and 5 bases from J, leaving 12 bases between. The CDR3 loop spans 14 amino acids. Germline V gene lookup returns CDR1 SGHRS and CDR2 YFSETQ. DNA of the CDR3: TGCGCCAGCAGCTTGGTTCAGGGTCTCGACGAGCAGTACTTC. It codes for CASSLVQGLDEQYF.

CDR3 nucleotides: TGTGCCAGCAGCCCAGCTCTTAGGGATGAGCAGTATTTT. This gives the protein CASSPALRDEQYF. J is TRBJ2-3 and V is TRBV13; D gene uncertain. With 5 bases removed from V and 11 bases from J, the gap between germline ends came to 17 bases. Per the germline V gene, CDR1 is PRHDT and CDR2 is FYEKMQ (reference sequence). This CDR3 comprises 13 residues.

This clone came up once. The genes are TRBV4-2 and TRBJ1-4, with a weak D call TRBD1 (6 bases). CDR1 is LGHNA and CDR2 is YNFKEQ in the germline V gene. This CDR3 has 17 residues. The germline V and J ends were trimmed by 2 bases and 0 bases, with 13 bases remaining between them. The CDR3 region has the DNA TGTGCCAGCAGCCAACACCGGACAGCCGCAACTAATGAAAAACTGTTTTTT. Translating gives CASSQHRTAATNEKLFF.

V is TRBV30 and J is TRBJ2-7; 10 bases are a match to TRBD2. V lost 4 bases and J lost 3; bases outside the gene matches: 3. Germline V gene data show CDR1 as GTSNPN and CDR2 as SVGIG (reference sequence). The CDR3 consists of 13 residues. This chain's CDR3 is CAWTSGGDYEQYF. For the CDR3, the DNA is TGTGCCTGGACTAGCGGGGGAGACTACGAGCAGTACTTC.

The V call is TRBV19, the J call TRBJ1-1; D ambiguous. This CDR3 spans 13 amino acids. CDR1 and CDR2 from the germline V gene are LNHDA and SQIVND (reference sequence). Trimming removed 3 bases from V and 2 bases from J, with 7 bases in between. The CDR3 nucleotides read TGTGCCAGTAGTATCACACCCAACACTGAAGCTTTCTTT. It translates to CASSITPNTEAFF.

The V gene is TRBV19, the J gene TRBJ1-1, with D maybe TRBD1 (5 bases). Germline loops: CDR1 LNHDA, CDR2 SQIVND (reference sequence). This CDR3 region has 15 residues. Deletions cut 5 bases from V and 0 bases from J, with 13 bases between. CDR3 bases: TGTGCCAGTAGTCTCAGGGTTATCCTGAACACTGAAGCTTTCTTT. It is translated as CASSLRVILNTEAFF.

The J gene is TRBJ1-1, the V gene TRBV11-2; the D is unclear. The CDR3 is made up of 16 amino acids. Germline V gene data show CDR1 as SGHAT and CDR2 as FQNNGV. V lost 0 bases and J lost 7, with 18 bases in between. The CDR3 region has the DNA TGTGCCAGCAGCTTAGAAATTGCCGGGAGGGCAGGTGAAGCTTTCTTT. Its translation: CASSLEIAGRAGEAFF.

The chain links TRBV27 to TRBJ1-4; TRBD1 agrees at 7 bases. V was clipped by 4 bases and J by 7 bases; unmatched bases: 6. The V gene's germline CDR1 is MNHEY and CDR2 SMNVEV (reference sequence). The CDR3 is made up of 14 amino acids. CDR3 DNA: TGTGCCAGCAGTTCAGGGGGGGCCCTTGAAAAACTGTTTTTT. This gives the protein CASSSGGALEKLFF.

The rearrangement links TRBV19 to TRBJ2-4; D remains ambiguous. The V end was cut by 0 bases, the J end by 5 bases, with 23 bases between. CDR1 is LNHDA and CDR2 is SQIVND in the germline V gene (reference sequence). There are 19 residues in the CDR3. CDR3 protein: CASSIDLWGPEKGQNIQYF. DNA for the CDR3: TGTGCCAGTAGTATAGATCTATGGGGTCCGGAGAAGGGCCAAAACATTCAGTACTTC.

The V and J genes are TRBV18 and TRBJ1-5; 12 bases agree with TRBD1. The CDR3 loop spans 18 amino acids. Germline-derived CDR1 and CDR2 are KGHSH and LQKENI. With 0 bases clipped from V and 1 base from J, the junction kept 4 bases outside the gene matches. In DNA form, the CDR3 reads TGTGCCAGCTCACCACCAGGGACAGGGGGCGCGAGCAATCAGCCCCAGCATTTT. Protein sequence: CASSPPGTGGASNQPQHF.

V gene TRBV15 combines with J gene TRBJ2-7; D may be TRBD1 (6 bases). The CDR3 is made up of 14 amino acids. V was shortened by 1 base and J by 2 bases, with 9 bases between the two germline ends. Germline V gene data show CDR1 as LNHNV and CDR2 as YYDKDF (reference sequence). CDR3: CATSRGRGAYEQYF. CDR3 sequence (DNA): TGTGCCACCAGCAGAGGCAGGGGAGCCTACGAGCAGTACTTC.

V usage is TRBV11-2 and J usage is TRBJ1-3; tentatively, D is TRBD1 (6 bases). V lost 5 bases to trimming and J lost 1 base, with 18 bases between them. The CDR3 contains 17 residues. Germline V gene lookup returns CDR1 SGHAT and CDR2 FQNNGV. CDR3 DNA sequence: TGTGCCAGCAGCGGGGACCTGGGGGCGATATCTGGAAACACCATATATTTT. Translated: CASSGDLGAISGNTIYF.